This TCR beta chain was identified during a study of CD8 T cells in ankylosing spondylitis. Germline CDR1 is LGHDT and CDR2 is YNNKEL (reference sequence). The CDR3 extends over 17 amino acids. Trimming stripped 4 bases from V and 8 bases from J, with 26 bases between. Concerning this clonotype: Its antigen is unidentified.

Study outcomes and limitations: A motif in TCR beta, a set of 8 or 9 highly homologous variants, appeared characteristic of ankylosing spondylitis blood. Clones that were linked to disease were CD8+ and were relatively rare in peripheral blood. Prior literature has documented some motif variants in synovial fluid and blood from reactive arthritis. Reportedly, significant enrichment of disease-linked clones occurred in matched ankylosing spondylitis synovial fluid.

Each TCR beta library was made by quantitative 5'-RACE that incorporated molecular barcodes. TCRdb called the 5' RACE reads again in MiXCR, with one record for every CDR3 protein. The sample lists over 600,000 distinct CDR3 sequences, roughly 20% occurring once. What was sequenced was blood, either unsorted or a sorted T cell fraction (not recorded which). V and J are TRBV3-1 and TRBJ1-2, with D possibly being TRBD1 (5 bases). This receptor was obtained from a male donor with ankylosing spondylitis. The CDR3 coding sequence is TGTGCCAGCAGCCGGACCATGGCTCCGGGGCCCGCCTGGGGCTACACCTTC. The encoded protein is CASSRTMAPGPAWGYTF.